The next 5 T cell receptor beta chains were all read from a single sample in a study of blood T cell repertoires in COVID-19. Profiling relied on immunoSEQ multiplex PCR, and the TCRdb table lists in-frame clones only, not all of them. The sample includes about 98,000 clones, approximately 90% of them seen just once. Sequencing was carried out using peripheral blood. These receptors originate from a woman aged 45-65 years with COVID-19, enrolled during active disease.

The chain links TRBV5-4 to TRBJ2-7; 11 bases are a match to TRBD1. V was clipped by 5 bases and J by 1 base; unmatched bases: 8. CDR3 size: 16 residues. Germline V lookup: CDR1 SGHNT, CDR2 YYREEE (reference sequence). The chain's CDR3 is CASRRRGQGESYEQYF. Here the CDR3 DNA reads TGTGCCAGCAGACGAAGGGGACAGGGGGAATCCTACGAGCAGTACTTC.

The chain is built from TRBV7-2 and TRBJ2-7; 7 bases match TRBD2. J lost 3 bases, V lost 1 base, and 0 bases had no gene match. The CDR3 length is 13 residues. Germline CDR1 and CDR2: SGHTA and FQGNSA. CDR3 bases: TGTGCCAGCAGCTTAGGGGAGGGCTACGAGCAGTACTTC. Amino acids: CASSLGEGYEQYF.

This chain joins TRBV7-2 and TRBJ2-5; the match to TRBD2 covers 10 bases. V shed 4 bases and J 5 bases; nucleotides not matched to a gene: 4. Germline V gene lookup returns CDR1 SGHTA and CDR2 FQGNSA. The CDR3 contains 14 residues. The CDR3 bases are TGTGCCAGCAGCTCGGGACTAGCGTTGGAGACCCAGTACTTC. Protein product: CASSSGLALETQYF. Drawing the rest from reference TRBV7-2 and TRBJ2-5, the complete variable domain is GAGVSQSPSNKVTEKGKDVELRCDPISGHTALYWYRQSLGQGLEFLIYFQGNSAPDKSGLPSDRFSAERTGGSVSTLTIQRTQQEDSAVYLCASSSGLALETQYFGPGTRLLVL.

The sample holds a few counts of this clone. The chain has TRBV28 and TRBJ1-3; TRBD1 might be the D (6 bases). The germline V gene has CDR1 MDHEN and CDR2 SYDVKM. This CDR3 region has 14 residues. Trimming stripped 6 bases from V and 3 bases from J, with 12 bases between. The CDR3 sequence: CASRRHRDGNTIYF. CDR3 sequence (DNA): TGTGCCAGCAGACGTCACAGGGATGGAAACACCATATATTTT.

This chain connects TRBV9 to TRBJ2-1; D unclear. The germline V gene has CDR1 SGDLS and CDR2 YYNGEE. V was cut by 0 bases and J by 9 bases, with 13 bases left in between. The CDR3 contains 14 residues. Here the CDR3 reads CASSVANSLGEQFF. CDR3 nucleotides: TGTGCCAGCAGCGTAGCGAACAGTCTGGGTGAGCAGTTCTTC.